Shown below are 27 T cell receptor beta chains from a single sample sequenced in a study of T cell responses to AZD1222 COVID-19 vaccine. Libraries were prepared by immunoSEQ multiplex PCR; TCRdb keeps only in-frame clonotypes and omits some of them. The sample lists roughly 150,000 clones, approximately 91% occurring once. The sample was peripheral blood, taken after recovery from COVID-19. The receptors come from an adult who had recovered from COVID-19.

J is TRBJ2-7 and V is TRBV5-1; D unclear. There are 12 residues in the CDR3. Trimming stripped 4 bases from V and 3 bases from J, with 8 bases between. Germline lookup yields CDR1 SGHRS and CDR2 YFSETQ. CDR3 loop: CASSMDGYEQYF. The DNA of the CDR3 is TGCGCCAGCAGCATGGACGGCTACGAGCAGTACTTC.

The chain recombines TRBV7-9 with TRBJ2-3, with D perhaps being TRBD1 or TRBD2 (6 bases each). The CDR3 spans 16 residues. The V gene lost 0 bases and the J gene lost 0 bases, with 10 bases spanning the gap. Germline-derived CDR1 and CDR2 are SEHNR and FQNEAQ (reference sequence). The CDR3 bases are TGTGCCAGCAGCTTAGCTCGGGGGCAAAGCACAGATACGCAGTATTTT. Protein: CASSLARGQSTDTQYF.

This chain uses TRBV7-2 with TRBJ2-5, with D perhaps TRBD2 (5 bases). The germline gives CDR1 SGHTA, CDR2 FQGNSA. The CDR3 runs to 13 residues. The germline V and J ends were trimmed by 5 bases and 3 bases, with 10 bases remaining between them. CDR3 sequence reads: CASSATREETQYF. In DNA, the CDR3 is TGTGCCAGCAGCGCCACTAGAGAAGAGACCCAGTACTTC.

The chain uses TRBV5-6 and TRBJ1-5; 9 positions agree with TRBD1. Trimming at V came to 2 bases and at J to 1 base, leaving 7 bases not matched to a gene. CDR3 length: 17 residues. In germline, CDR1 is SGHDT, CDR2 YYEEEE. The CDR3 bases are TGTGCCAGCAGCTTCTGGACAGGGGAGGCGAGCAATCAGCCCCAGCATTTT. Amino acids: CASSFWTGEASNQPQHF.

The CDR3, as DNA: TGCGCCAGTGCGTCAAGGGGGGGCTCGAACACCGGGGAGCTGTTTTTT. This gives the protein CASASRGGSNTGELFF. The chain is built from TRBV10-2 and TRBJ2-2; TRBD2 might be the D (7 bases). Germline lookup yields CDR1 WSHSY and CDR2 SAAADI. The CDR3 sequence is 16 residues long. With 9 bases removed from V and 0 bases from J, the gap between germline ends came to 17 bases.

The chain combines TRBV19 with TRBJ1-1, with 9 bases aligning to TRBD1. Per the germline V gene, CDR1 is LNHDA and CDR2 is SQIVND (reference sequence). Unmatched junction bases numbered 6, after V lost 5 bases and J lost 11 bases. This CDR3 region has 12 residues. The CDR3 sequence: CASSLGTGIAFF. The CDR3 DNA is TGTGCCAGTAGTCTGGGGACAGGGATCGCTTTCTTT.

V is TRBV19 and J is TRBJ2-1; D is undetermined. Germline CDR1 LNHDA, CDR2 SQIVND (reference sequence). The CDR3 runs 16 residues. The V end lost 2 bases, the J end lost 2 bases, and 13 bases lay between the germline ends. In nucleotides, the CDR3 is TGTGCCAGTAGTATAAGGGTTGGAAGGGCCTACAATGAGCAGTTCTTC. It encodes CASSIRVGRAYNEQFF.

The chain uses TRBV5-1 and TRBJ1-4; possibly TRBD1 for D (5 bases). Germline values: CDR1 SGHRS, CDR2 YFSETQ. V lost 0 bases and J 8 bases, leaving 14 bases between the germline ends. The CDR3 extends over 15 amino acids. CDR3 residues: CASSLESQGREKLFF. CDR3 DNA sequence: TGCGCCAGCAGCTTGGAGTCCCAGGGAAGAGAAAAACTGTTTTTT. The full variable domain, completed using reference TRBV5-1 and TRBJ1-4, is KAGVTQTPRYLIKTRGQQVTLSCSPISGHRSVSWYQQTPGQGLQFLFEYFSETQRNKGNFPGRFSGRQFSNSRSEMNVSTLELGDSALYLCASSLESQGREKLFFGSGTQLSVL.

The chain is built from TRBV6-2 or TRBV6-3 and TRBJ1-5; 10 positions agree with TRBD1. Germline CDR1 MNHEY, CDR2 SVGEGT. This CDR3 region has 17 residues. V shed 0 bases and J 0 bases; nucleotides not matched to a gene: 2. CDR3 region: CASSYSRDRGSNQPQHF. The CDR3 bases are TGTGCCAGCAGTTACTCCCGGGACAGGGGTAGCAATCAGCCCCAGCATTTT.

This sequence joins TRBV19 and TRBJ1-6, with 9 bases identical to TRBD1. CDR1 LNHDA and CDR2 SQIVND come from the germline V gene (reference sequence). J was trimmed by 7 bases and V by 7 bases; bases with no gene match: 8. The CDR3 length is 15 residues. The CDR3 loop reads CASTKTGTGNSPLHF. CDR3 coding DNA: TGTGCCAGTACTAAGACCGGGACAGGGAATTCACCCCTCCACTTT.

The gene calls are TRBV7-3 and TRBJ2-2, with D unresolved. The V end was cut by 5 bases, the J end by 6 bases, with 10 bases between. Germline lookup yields CDR1 SGHTA and CDR2 FQGTGA. The CDR3 consists of 13 residues. CDR3 residues: CASSLRSAGELFF. DNA of the CDR3: TGTGCCAGCAGCCTTAGGAGCGCCGGGGAGCTGTTTTTT.

V gene TRBV9 combines with J gene TRBJ2-3, with 7 bases that match TRBD2. J was trimmed by 5 bases and V by 0 bases; bases with no gene match: 6. This CDR3 contains 15 residues. Germline assignment: CDR1 SGDLS and CDR2 YYNGEE. The CDR3 coding sequence is TGTGCCAGCAGCGTAGCTGTGGGAGGGGTAGATACGCAGTATTTT. It specifies CASSVAVGGVDTQYF.

The chain links TRBV2 to TRBJ2-3; TRBD2 aligns across 9 bases. The V gene end was trimmed by 7 bases and the J gene end by 0 bases; junction bases not matched to a gene: 5. From germline, CDR1 is SNHLY and CDR2 FYNNEI. The CDR3 sequence is 15 residues long. The CDR3 is CASKASGMSTDTQYF. The CDR3 DNA is TGTGCCAGCAAGGCTAGCGGGATGAGCACAGATACGCAGTATTTT.

The V and J genes are TRBV28 and TRBJ1-5, with a possible D match to TRBD1 (6 bases). Germline-derived CDR1 and CDR2 are MDHEN and SYDVKM. The germline V and J ends were trimmed by 4 bases and 6 bases, with 13 bases remaining between them. The CDR3 sequence is 14 residues long. CDR3 loop: CASSYPGEGQPQHF. In DNA form, the CDR3 reads TGTGCCAGCAGTTACCCAGGGGAGGGTCAGCCCCAGCATTTT.

The chain recombines TRBV18 with TRBJ2-1; D may correspond to TRBD1 or TRBD2 (5 bases each). The CDR3 length is 15 residues. The ends were cut back, 6 bases at V and 8 bases at J, with 20 bases in the middle. Germline CDR1 KGHSH, CDR2 LQKENI. CDR3 coding DNA: TGTGCCAGCTCCCCCCAGACGTCCCGGGGCGATGAGCAGTTCTTC. It yields the protein CASSPQTSRGDEQFF.

The chain recombines TRBV9 with TRBJ1-1, with 7 bases matching TRBD1. Per the germline V gene, CDR1 is SGDLS and CDR2 is YYNGEE. The CDR3 contains 13 residues. Trimming took 9 bases from V and 4 from J; bases not matched to a gene: 9. This CDR3 is CAIPDREATEAFF. The CDR3 DNA follows: TGTGCCATCCCCGACAGGGAAGCCACTGAAGCTTTCTTT.

The gene calls are TRBV7-3 and TRBJ2-1; tentative D call: TRBD2 (5 bases). CDR3 length: 14 amino acids. Germline V lookup: CDR1 SGHTA, CDR2 FQGTGA. The V end lost 5 bases, the J end lost 4 bases, and 12 bases lay between the germline ends. CDR3 in amino acids: CASSPGETYNEQFF. The CDR3 coding sequence is TGTGCCAGCAGCCCCGGGGAGACGTACAATGAGCAGTTCTTC.

V and J are TRBV15 and TRBJ2-5; 7 bases match TRBD1. The V and J ends lost 4 bases and 5 bases, in that order; junction bases with no gene match: 10. This CDR3 is 15 amino acids long. Germline V CDR1 and CDR2: LNHNV, YYDKDF (reference sequence). The CDR3 here is CATSTKQGGFETQYF. Here the CDR3 DNA reads TGTGCCACCAGCACAAAGCAAGGGGGCTTTGAGACCCAGTACTTC.

The CDR3 bases are TGTGCCAGCAGCCCCGCCCGGGAAATGACCTACGAGCAGTACTTC. Translation gives CASSPAREMTYEQYF. The chain carries TRBV5-6 and TRBJ2-7, with D possibly being TRBD2 (5 bases). Germline lookup yields CDR1 SGHDT and CDR2 YYEEEE. The length of the CDR3 is 15 residues. V was trimmed by 4 bases and J by 2 bases, leaving 16 bases between them.

This chain connects TRBV3-1 (or the pseudogene TRBV3-2) to TRBJ1-1; D might be TRBD1 (6 bases). Germline assignment: CDR1 LGHDT and CDR2 YNNKEL (reference sequence). The CDR3 totals 16 residues. The ends were cut back, 4 bases at V and 0 bases at J, with 15 bases in the middle. This chain's CDR3 is CASSRPLDRLNTEAFF. The CDR3 DNA sequence: TGTGCCAGCAGCCGTCCACTTGACAGGCTGAACACTGAAGCTTTCTTT.

In this sample, this clone turned up once. The chain is built from TRBV2 and TRBJ1-2, with 9 bases identical to TRBD1. J gave up 4 bases and V 6 bases, and 12 bases lay outside the gene matches. Germline V gene lookup returns CDR1 SNHLY and CDR2 FYNNEI. This CDR3 is built from 16 residues. Here the CDR3 reads CASSHPGQGAVYGYTF. In DNA, the CDR3 is TGTGCCAGCAGCCACCCGGGACAGGGCGCAGTCTATGGCTACACCTTC.

The V gene is TRBV5-1, the J gene TRBJ2-4, with 9 bases fitting TRBD1. The ends lost 2 bases at V and 4 bases at J; junction bases unmatched: 7. The CDR3 has 16 residues. The germline CDR1 and CDR2 sequences are SGHRS and YFSETQ. CDR3 sequence reads: CASSFGTGIEKNIQYF. The CDR3 nucleotides are TGCGCCAGCAGCTTCGGGACAGGGATAGAGAAAAACATTCAGTACTTC.

The chain employs TRBV7-3 and TRBJ2-1; D gene uncertain. V shed 2 bases and J shed 0 bases, with 14 bases lying between them. Germline V lookup: CDR1 SGHTA, CDR2 FQGTGA. The CDR3 runs to 17 residues. CDR3 bases: TGTGCCAGCAGCTTATTCGCTCCCTCGAGCTCCTACAATGAGCAGTTCTTC. Residues: CASSLFAPSSSYNEQFF.

The genes are TRBV27 and TRBJ1-5, with no clear D. The CDR3 totals 12 residues. CDR1 and CDR2 from the germline V gene are MNHEY and SMNVEV (reference sequence). V lost 2 bases to trimming and J lost 7 bases, with 6 bases between them. CDR3 DNA: TGTGCCAGCAGTTTAGAGTACCAGCCCCAGCATTTT. It codes for CASSLEYQPQHF.

V is TRBV11-3 and J is TRBJ2-7, with D maybe TRBD1 (6 bases). V lost 6 bases to trimming and J lost 4 bases, with 13 bases between them. This CDR3 has 13 residues. Germline V lookup: CDR1 SGHNT, CDR2 YENEEA. CDR3 sequence (DNA): TGTGCCAGCAGTAGGAGAACAGGGTACGAGCAGTACTTC. Translation gives CASSRRTGYEQYF.

This clone was observed a single time. This chain links TRBV10-2 with TRBJ1-2; no reliable D call. Germline lookup yields CDR1 WSHSY and CDR2 SAAADI. The CDR3 has 14 amino acids. The ends were cut back, 0 bases at V and 7 bases at J, with 12 bases in the middle. Here the CDR3 DNA reads TGCGCCAGCAGTGAGTCCGGAGCCCAAGTTGGCTACACCTTC. Translated: CASSESGAQVGYTF.

This clone was picked up one time. The rearrangement joins TRBV11-3 to TRBJ1-4; D remains unclear. Trimming left V 0 bases short and J 8 bases short, with 7 bases between. Germline CDR1 is SGHNT and CDR2 is YENEEA. The CDR3 spans 13 residues. The CDR3 region is CASSLEGGEKLFF. CDR3 DNA: TGTGCCAGCAGCTTAGAGGGTGGCGAAAAACTGTTTTTT.